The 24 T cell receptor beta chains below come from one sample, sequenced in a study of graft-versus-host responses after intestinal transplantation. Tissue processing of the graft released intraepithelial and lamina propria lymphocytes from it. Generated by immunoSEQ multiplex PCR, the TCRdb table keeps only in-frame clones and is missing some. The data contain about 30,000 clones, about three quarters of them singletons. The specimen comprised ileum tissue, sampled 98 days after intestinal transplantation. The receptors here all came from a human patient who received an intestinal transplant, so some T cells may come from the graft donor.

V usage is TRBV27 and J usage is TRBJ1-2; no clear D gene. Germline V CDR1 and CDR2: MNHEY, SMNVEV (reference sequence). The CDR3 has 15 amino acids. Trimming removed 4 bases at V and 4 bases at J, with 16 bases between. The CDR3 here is CASSSPLKDPYGYTF. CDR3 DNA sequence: TGTGCCAGCAGTTCCCCCTTGAAGGACCCCTATGGCTACACCTTC.

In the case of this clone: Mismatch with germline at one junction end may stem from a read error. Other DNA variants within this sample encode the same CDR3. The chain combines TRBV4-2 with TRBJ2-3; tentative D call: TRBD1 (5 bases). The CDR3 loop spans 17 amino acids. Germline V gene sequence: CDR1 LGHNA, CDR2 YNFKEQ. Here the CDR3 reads CASSPERSGASTDTQYF. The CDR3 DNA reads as TGTGCTAGCAGCCCAGAGAGGAGTGGGGCTAGCACAGATACGCAGTATTTT.

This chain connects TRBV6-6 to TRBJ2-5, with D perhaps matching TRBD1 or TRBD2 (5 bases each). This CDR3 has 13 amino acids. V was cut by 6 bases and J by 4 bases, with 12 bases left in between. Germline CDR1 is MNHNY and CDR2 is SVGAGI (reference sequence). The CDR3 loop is CASREKGTETQYF. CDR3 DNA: TGTGCCAGCAGGGAAAAGGGGACAGAGACCCAGTACTTC.

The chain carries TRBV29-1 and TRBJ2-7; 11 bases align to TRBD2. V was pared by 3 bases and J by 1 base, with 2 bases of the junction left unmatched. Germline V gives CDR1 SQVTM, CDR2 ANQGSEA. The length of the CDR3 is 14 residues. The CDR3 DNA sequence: TGCAGCGTTGATGGACTAGCGGGTTCCTACGAGCAGTACTTC. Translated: CSVDGLAGSYEQYF.

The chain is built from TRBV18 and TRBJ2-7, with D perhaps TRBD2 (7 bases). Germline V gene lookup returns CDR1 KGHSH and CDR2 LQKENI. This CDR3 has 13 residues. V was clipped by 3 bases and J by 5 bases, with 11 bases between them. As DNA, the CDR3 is TGTGCCAGCTCACCGAACGGGGGGCACGAGCAGTACTTC. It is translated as CASSPNGGHEQYF.

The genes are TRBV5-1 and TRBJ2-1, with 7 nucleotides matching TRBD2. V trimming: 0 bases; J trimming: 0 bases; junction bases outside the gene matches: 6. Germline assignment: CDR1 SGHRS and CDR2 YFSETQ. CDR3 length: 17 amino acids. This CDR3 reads CASSLVPRGSSYNEQFF. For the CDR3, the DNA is TGCGCCAGCAGCTTGGTCCCGCGGGGGTCCTCCTACAATGAGCAGTTCTTC.

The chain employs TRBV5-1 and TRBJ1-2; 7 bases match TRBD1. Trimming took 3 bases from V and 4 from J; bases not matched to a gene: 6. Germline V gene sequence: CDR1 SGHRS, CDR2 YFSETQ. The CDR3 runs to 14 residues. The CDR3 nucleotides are TGCGCCAGCAGCTCCTTACAGGGGCTCTATGGCTACACCTTC. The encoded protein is CASSSLQGLYGYTF.

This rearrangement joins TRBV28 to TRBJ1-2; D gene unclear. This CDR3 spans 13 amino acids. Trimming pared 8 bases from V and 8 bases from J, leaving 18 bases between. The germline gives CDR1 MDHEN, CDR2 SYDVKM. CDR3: CASLDNRDQGYTF. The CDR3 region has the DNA TGTGCCAGCCTCGATAATAGGGATCAGGGCTACACCTTC.

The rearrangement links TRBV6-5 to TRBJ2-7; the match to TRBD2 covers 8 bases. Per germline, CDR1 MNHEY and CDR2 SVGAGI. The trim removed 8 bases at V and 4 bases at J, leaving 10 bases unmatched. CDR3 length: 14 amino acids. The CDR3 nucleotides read TGTGCCAGCCATCCTACGGGGGGGAGGTACGAGCAGTACTTC. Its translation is CASHPTGGRYEQYF.

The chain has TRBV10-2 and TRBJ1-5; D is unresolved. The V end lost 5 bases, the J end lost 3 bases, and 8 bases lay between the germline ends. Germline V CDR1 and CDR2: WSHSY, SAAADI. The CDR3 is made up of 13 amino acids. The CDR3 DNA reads TGCGCCAGCAGTAACAGCTACAATCAGCCCCAGCATTTT. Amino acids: CASSNSYNQPQHF.

As DNA, the CDR3 is TGTGCCAGCAGCTTTGGGGGGCGATCAACTAATGAAAAACTGTTTTTT. It yields the protein CASSFGGRSTNEKLFF. The V gene is TRBV5-6, the J gene TRBJ1-4, with D maybe TRBD1 (6 bases). From germline, CDR1 is SGHDT and CDR2 YYEEEE. The CDR3 extends over 16 amino acids. Between the trimmed V and J ends, which lost 2 bases and 0 bases, there was a span of 11 bases. Filled out from reference TRBV5-6 and TRBJ1-4, the complete variable domain reads DAGVTQSPTHLIKTRGQQVTLRCSPKSGHDTVSWYQQALGQGPQFIFQYYEEEERQRGNFPDRFSGHQFPNYSSELNVNALLLGDSALYLCASSFGGRSTNEKLFFGSGTQLSVL.

This chain's CDR3 is CASSKAWQRISKGQPQHF. For the CDR3, the DNA is TGTGCCAGCAGCAAAGCCTGGCAGAGGATCAGCAAAGGGCAGCCCCAGCATTTT. The chain is built from TRBV21-1 and TRBJ1-5. TRBV21-1 is classified as a pseudogene. CDR3 size: 18 residues.

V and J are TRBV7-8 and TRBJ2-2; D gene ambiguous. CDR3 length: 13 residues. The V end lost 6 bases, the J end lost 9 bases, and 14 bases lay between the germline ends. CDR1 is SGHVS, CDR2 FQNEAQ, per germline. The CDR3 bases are TGTGCCAGCAGACCCCAGATCAGCCGGGAGCTGTTTTTT. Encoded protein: CASRPQISRELFF.

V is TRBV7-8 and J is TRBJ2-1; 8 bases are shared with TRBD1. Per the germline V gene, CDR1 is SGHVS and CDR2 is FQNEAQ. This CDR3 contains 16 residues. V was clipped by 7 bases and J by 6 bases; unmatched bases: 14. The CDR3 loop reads CASIPSSGDRPNEQFF. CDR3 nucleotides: TGTGCCAGCATCCCAAGCTCCGGGGACAGGCCCAATGAGCAGTTCTTC. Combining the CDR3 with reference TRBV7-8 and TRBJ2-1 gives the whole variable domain GAGVSQSPRYKVAKRGQDVALRCDPISGHVSLFWYQQALGQGPEFLTYFQNEAQLDKSGLPSDRFFAERPEGSVSTLKIQRTQQEDSAVYLCASIPSSGDRPNEQFFGPGTRLTVL.

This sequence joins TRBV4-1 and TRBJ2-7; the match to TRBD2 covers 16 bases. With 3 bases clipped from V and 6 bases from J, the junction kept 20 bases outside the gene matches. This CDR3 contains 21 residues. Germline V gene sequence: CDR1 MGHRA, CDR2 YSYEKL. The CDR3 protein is CASSHAKAPGLAGGPGVEQYF. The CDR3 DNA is TGCGCCAGCAGCCACGCCAAAGCGCCGGGACTAGCGGGGGGGCCAGGCGTCGAGCAGTACTTC.

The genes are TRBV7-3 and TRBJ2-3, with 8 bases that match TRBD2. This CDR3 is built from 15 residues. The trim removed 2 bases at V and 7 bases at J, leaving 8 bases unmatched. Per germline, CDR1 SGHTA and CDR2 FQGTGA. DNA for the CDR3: TGTGCCAGCAGCTTAGGGCACGGGGGGGCCTATACGCAGTATTTT. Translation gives CASSLGHGGAYTQYF.

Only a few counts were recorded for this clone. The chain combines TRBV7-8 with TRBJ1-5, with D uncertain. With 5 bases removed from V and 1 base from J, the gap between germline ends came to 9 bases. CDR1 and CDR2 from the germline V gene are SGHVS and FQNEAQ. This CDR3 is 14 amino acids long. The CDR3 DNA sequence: TGTGCCAGCAGCGTCGGTGGGAGCAATCAGCCCCAGCATTTT. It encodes CASSVGGSNQPQHF.

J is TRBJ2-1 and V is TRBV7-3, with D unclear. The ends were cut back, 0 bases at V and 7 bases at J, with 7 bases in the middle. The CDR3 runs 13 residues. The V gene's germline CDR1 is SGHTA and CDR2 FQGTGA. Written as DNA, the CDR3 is TGTGCCAGCAGCTTAACTCCCGGGAATGAGCAGTTCTTC. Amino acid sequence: CASSLTPGNEQFF. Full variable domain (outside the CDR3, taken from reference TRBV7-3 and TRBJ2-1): GAGVSQTPSNKVTEKGKYVELRCDPISGHTALYWYRQSLGQGPEFLIYFQGTGAADDSGLPNDRFFAVRPEGSVSTLKIQRTERGDSAVYLCASSLTPGNEQFFGPGTRLTVL.

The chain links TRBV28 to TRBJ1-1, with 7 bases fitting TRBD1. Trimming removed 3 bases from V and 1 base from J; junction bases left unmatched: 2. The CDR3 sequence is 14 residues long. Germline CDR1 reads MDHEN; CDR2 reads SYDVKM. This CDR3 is CASSLAGGNTEAFF. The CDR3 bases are TGTGCCAGCAGTTTGGCAGGGGGGAACACTGAAGCTTTCTTT.

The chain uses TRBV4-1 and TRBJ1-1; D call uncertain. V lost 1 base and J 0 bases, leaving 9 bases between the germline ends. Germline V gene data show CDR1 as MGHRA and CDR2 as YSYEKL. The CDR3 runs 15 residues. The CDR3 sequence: CASSQVIGLNTEAFF. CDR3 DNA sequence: TGCGCCAGCAGCCAAGTCATTGGCCTGAACACTGAAGCTTTCTTT.

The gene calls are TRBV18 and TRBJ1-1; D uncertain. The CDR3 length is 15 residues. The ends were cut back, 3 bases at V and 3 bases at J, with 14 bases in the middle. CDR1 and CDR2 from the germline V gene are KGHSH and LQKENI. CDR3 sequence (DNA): TGTGCCAGCTCACCGTTTGAGGGTTGGGACACTGAAGCTTTCTTT. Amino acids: CASSPFEGWDTEAFF.

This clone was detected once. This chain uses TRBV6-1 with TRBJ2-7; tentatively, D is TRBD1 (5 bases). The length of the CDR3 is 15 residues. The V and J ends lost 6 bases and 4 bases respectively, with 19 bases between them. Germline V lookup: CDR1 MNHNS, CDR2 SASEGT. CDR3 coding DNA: TGTGCCAGCAGACAAAGGCCGCCTCAGGGTTACGAGCAGTACTTC. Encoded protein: CASRQRPPQGYEQYF.

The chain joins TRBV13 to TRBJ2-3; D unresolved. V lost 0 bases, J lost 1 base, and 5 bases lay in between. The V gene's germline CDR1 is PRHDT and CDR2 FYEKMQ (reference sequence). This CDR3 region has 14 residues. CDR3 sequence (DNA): TGTGCCAGCAGCTTAGGGACACGCACAGATACGCAGTATTTT. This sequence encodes CASSLGTRTDTQYF.

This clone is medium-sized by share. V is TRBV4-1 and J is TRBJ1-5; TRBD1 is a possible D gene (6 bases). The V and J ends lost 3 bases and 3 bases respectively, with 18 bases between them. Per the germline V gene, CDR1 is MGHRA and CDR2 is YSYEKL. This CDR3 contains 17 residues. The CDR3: CASSQEGGRTNNQPQHF. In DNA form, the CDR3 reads TGCGCCAGCAGCCAGGAGGGGGGAAGGACAAACAATCAGCCCCAGCATTTT.